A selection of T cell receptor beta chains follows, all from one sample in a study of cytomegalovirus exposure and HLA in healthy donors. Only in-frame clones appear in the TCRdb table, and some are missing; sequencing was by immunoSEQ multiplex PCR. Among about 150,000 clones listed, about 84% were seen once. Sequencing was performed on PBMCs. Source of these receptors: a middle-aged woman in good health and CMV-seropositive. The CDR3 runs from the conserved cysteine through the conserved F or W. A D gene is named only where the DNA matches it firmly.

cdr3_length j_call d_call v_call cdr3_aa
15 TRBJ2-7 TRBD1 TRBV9 CASSTRGQGAYEQYF
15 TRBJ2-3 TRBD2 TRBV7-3 CASSISGGETDTQYF
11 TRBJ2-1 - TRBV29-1 CSVGQRNEQFF
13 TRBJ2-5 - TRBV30 CAWSVQGQGTQYF
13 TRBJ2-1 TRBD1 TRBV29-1 CSVITGVYNEQFF
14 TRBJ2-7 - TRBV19 CASSRIGTFYEQYF
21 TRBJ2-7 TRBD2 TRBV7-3 CANPSPGFHRREGGSSYEQYF
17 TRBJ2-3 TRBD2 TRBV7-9 CASSLGAAGGVTDTQYF
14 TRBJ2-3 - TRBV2 CASSDQGRTDTQYF
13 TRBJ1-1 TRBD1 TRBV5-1 CASSRDRDTEAFF
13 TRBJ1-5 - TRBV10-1 CASRLGGNQPQHF
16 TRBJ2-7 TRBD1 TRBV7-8 CASSLKTGTATYEQYF
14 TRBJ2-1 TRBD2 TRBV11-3 CASSFSGDHNEQFF
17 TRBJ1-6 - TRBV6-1 CASSEWAVAEYNSPLHF
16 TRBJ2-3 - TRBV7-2 CASSSRSVSSTDTQYF
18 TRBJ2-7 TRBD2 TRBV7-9 CASSLVALGGRGTYEQYF
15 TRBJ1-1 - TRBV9 CASSVVSDMNTEAFF